A selection of T cell receptor beta chains follows, all from one sample in a study of beta chain features in type 1 diabetes. The data were produced by immunoSEQ multiplex PCR, yet TCRdb's version contains in-frame clones alone and is incomplete. The sample contains about 650,000 clones, 9.5% to 15% of which appear only once. The sequenced sample consisted of naive CD4+ T cells from blood. The receptors shown here come from a man aged 25-45 years with type 1 diabetes. The CDR3 runs from the conserved cysteine through the conserved F or W. The D gene is left open where the match is weak. A row's size may be missing; if present it is once, few, many or a size class.

D	V	J	size	CDR3	DNA
-	TRBV7-2	TRBJ2-5	few	CASSLNQAETQYF	TGTGCCAGCAGCTTAAACCAGGCGGAGACCCAGTACTTC
-	TRBV30	TRBJ2-5	-	CAWSEGGHLETQYF	TGTGCCTGGAGTGAGGGGGGCCATCTTGAGACCCAGTACTTC
-	TRBV29-1	TRBJ2-5	few	CSVGHSGTGETQYF	TGCAGCGTTGGTCATTCGGGAACGGGGGAGACCCAGTACTTC
TRBD2	TRBV5-1	TRBJ2-7	-	CASSLELAGGEQYF	TGCGCCAGCAGCTTGGAACTAGCGGGGGGCGAGCAGTACTTC
-	TRBV11-2	TRBJ2-1	-	CASSSTRYNEQFF	TGTGCCAGCAGCTCTACACGTTACAATGAGCAGTTCTTC
-	TRBV5-1	TRBJ2-4	few	CASSLEFDSVAKNIQYF	TGCGCCAGCAGCTTGGAATTCGATAGCGTAGCCAAAAACATTCAGTACTTC
-	TRBV14	TRBJ2-7	few	CASSQVGVFGQYF	TGTGCCAGCAGCCAAGTTGGAGTTTTTGGGCAGTACTTC
-	TRBV28	TRBJ1-5	-	CASSYRQPQHF	TGTGCCAGCAGTTATCGTCAGCCCCAGCATTTT
TRBD2	TRBV29-1	TRBJ2-1	few	CSVGLAGGIEQFF	TGCAGCGTTGGTCTAGCGGGGGGGATTGAGCAGTTCTTC
-	TRBV5-5	TRBJ2-3	few	CASRVSSTDTQYF	TGTGCCAGCAGAGTCAGTAGCACAGATACGCAGTATTTT
-	TRBV29-1	TRBJ2-1	-	CSVEGGVIVRRNEQFF	TGCAGCGTTGAAGGGGGGGTAATAGTGCGCCGGAATGAGCAGTTCTTC
TRBD1	TRBV7-9	TRBJ2-2	-	CASRLQGETGELFF	TGTGCCAGCAGATTACAGGGGGAGACCGGGGAGCTGTTTTTT
-	TRBV2	TRBJ2-6	-	CASNFRFSGANVLTF	TGTGCCAGCAACTTCAGGTTCAGCGGGGCCAACGTCCTGACTTTC
-	TRBV19	TRBJ1-4	-	CASSTAVGEKLFF	TGTGCCAGTAGTACAGCAGTAGGTGAAAAACTGTTTTTT
-	TRBV4-2	TRBJ1-3	few	CASSQVRDSGNTIYF	TGTGCCAGCAGCCAAGTGCGGGATTCTGGAAACACCATATATTTT
-	TRBV6-1	TRBJ2-5	-	CASSELLGKETQYF	TGTGCCAGCAGTGAACTCTTAGGGAAAGAGACCCAGTACTTC
-	TRBV6-5	TRBJ1-1	few	CASSKPNREAFF	TGTGCCAGCAGTAAACCTAACAGGGAAGCTTTCTTT
TRBD1	TRBV27	TRBJ2-2	few	CASTGQGADTGELFF	TGTGCCAGCACCGGACAGGGGGCGGACACCGGGGAGCTGTTTTTT
-	TRBV7-2	TRBJ2-5	-	CASSLRSGRGIETQYF	TGTGCCAGCAGCTTACGGAGTGGAAGGGGTATAGAGACCCAGTACTTC
-	TRBV6-5	TRBJ2-1	few	CASSYSISGPNEQFF	TGTGCCAGCAGTTACTCGATATCAGGGCCCAATGAGCAGTTCTTC
TRBD1	TRBV6-6	TRBJ1-1	-	CAISGQESNTEAFF	TGTGCCATCAGTGGACAGGAGTCGAACACTGAAGCTTTCTTT
-	TRBV5-1	TRBJ2-7	few	CASSFLGGFSSYEQYF	TGCGCCAGCAGCTTCCTCGGGGGCTTTAGCTCCTACGAGCAGTACTTC
TRBD2	TRBV2	TRBJ2-5	-	CASSGLAGGQGETQYF	TGTGCCAGCAGCGGACTAGCGGGGGGGCAAGGAGAGACCCAGTACTTC
TRBD1	TRBV18	TRBJ1-6	-	CASSPNIEGARSRSSPLHF	TGTGCCAGCTCACCCAACATCGAGGGGGCGAGATCTCGTAGTTCACCCCTCCACTTT
-	TRBV18	TRBJ2-5	few	CASSPPTALFEETQYF	TGTGCCAGCTCACCCCCTACAGCACTCTTTGAAGAGACCCAGTACTTC
-	TRBV7-6	TRBJ2-5	-	CASSLAGGETQYF	TGTGCCAGCAGCTTAGCGGGGGGAGAGACCCAGTACTTC
-	TRBV14	TRBJ2-1	-	CASSQETGGSYNEQFF	TGTGCCAGCAGCCAAGAGACGGGTGGCTCCTACAATGAGCAGTTCTTC